This T cell receptor (beta chain) was captured by sequencing in a study of early T cells in non-severe SARS-CoV-2 infection (dated by TCRdb to 2020 to 2023). A note on the overall study: Because TCR sequencing was done on bulk RNA from unsorted whole blood, the alpha and beta chains could not be paired.

The library was prepared using 5' RACE. Sequencing took place on a NextSeq 500. The TCR library protocol attached unique molecular identifiers to individual cDNA molecules to correct for sequencing error and PCR bias. Both TCR alpha and beta chains were sequenced, and tight co-correlation was observed between alpha and beta sequence abundances in each sample. As for the original processing: Decombinator V4 was used to annotate the V gene, J gene and CDR3 of the TCR sequences. Expanded TCRs were defined as changing significantly between any two time points under a Poisson model with p below 0.0001. TCR abundances were normalised to the total number of TCRs sequenced per sample and were expressed as counts per million. MAIT TCRs were defined by TRAV1-2 paired with TRAJ12, TRAJ20 or TRAJ33, and iNKT TCRs by TRAV10 paired with TRAJ18. VDJdb, accessed 1 November 2021, was searched for CMV, EBV and SARS-CoV-2 annotated TCRs, with TCRs annotated for multiple antigens excluded. TCRdb reprocessed the public reads (quality trimming at Q25 with fastp, clone calling with MiXCR) and kept in-frame beta chains. CDR3 protein sequences are deduplicated, and each keeps its most common genes and DNA. TCRdb's processing, not the authors' own work, is the source of the V and J calls. The table for this sample lists 90,000 to 130,000 distinct CDR3 sequences; roughly an eighth of them were counted only once. About 3.8% of the sample lies in the top ten.

Broader findings and caveats from the paper: VDJdb matching was skewed toward anti-spike CD8 responses and likely underestimated virus-specific expansions by missing private and CD4 specificities.

There are 13 amino acids in the CDR3, from cysteine to phenylalanine inclusive. Only CDR3 DNA remains: 39 bases, in frame from the first base. Per the germline V gene (reference sequence), SEHNR is the CDR1 and FQNEAQ is the CDR2. V and J are truncated by 5 bases and 1 base respectively, leaving an intervening sequence of 8 bases. The study was a case-control design nested within a healthcare worker cohort in London, UK, with weekly nasopharyngeal swab PCR tests and blood sampling. Healthcare workers were recruited between 23 and 31 March 2020, during the week of the UK lockdown, and were followed weekly for up to about 16 weeks. A few counts support this clonotype. No cognate antigen has been identified for it. Base qualities are missing; no much larger clone stands one base away.

The material was whole blood, obtained at baseline. The chain is encoded by TRBV7-9 joined to TRBJ1-1, with an unclear D gene assignment. This TCR was recovered from an adult who was a healthcare worker with PCR-confirmed SARS-CoV-2 infection or an uninfected control (not recorded which). CDR3 region: CASSVDGNTEAFF. The nucleotide sequence is TGTGCCAGCAGCGTAGACGGGAACACTGAAGCTTTCTTT.